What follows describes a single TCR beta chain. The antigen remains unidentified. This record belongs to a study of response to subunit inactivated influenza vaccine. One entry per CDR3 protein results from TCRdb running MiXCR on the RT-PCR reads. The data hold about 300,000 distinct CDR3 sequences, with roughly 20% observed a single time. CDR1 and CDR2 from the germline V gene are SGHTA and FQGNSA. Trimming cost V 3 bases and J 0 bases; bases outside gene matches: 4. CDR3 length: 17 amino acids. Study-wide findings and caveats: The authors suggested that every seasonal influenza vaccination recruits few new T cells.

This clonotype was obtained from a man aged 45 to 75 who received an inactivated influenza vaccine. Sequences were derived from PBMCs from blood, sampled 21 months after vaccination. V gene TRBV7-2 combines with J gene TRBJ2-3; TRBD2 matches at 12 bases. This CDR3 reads CASSFLAGGPSTDTQYF. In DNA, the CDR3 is TGTGCCAGCAGCTTCCTAGCGGGAGGGCCAAGCACAGATACGCAGTATTTT.